The 9 T cell receptor beta chains presented below share a single source sample, sequenced in a study of spatial heterogeneity in lung cancer. MiXCR was run by TCRdb on the 5' RACE reads, yielding one entry per CDR3 protein. Among over 2,000 distinct CDR3 sequences, 15% were seen once, and the ten largest hold roughly 25%. Documented time point: sample taken at primary tumor resection. Source: normal lung tissue next to the tumor, taken at surgery. The receptor source for this set is a male donor with early-stage non-small cell lung cancer.

The gene calls are TRBV7-9 and TRBJ2-3, with 14 bases matching TRBD2. The CDR3 is 17 residues long. Germline V lookup: CDR1 SEHNR, CDR2 FQNEAQ (reference sequence). J lost 2 bases, V lost 4 bases, and 5 bases had no gene match. The CDR3 region has the DNA TGTGCCAGCAGCTCCGGGACTAGCGGGGGCCTCACAGATACGCAGTATTTT. Amino acids: CASSSGTSGGLTDTQYF. The entire variable domain, with the rest obtained from reference TRBV7-9 and TRBJ2-3, is as follows: DTGVSQNPRHKITKRGQNVTFRCDPISEHNRLYWYRQTLGQGPEFLTYFQNEAQLEKSRLLSDRFSAERPKGSFSTLEIQRTEQGDSAMYLCASSSGTSGGLTDTQYFGPGTRLTVL.

This clonotype has more than one count but fewer than ten. The V and J genes are TRBV6-5 and TRBJ2-7; D might be TRBD1 or TRBD2, each matching 5 bases. The V end was cut by 5 bases, the J end by 7 bases, with 15 bases between. The germline V gene has CDR1 MNHEY and CDR2 SVGAGI. The CDR3 is made up of 13 amino acids. CDR3 protein: CASSTGPWGEQYF. The CDR3, as DNA: TGTGCCAGCAGTACGGGACCCTGGGGAGAGCAGTACTTC.

By share, this clonotype counts as medium-sized (0.01 to 0.1%). The chain is built from TRBV7-6 and TRBJ2-1; tentatively, D is TRBD2 (7 bases). Germline loops: CDR1 SGHVS, CDR2 FNYEAQ. The ends were cut back, 5 bases at V and 6 bases at J, with 17 bases in the middle. This CDR3 has 15 residues. CDR3 coding DNA: TGTGCCAGCAGCCCAGGGGAGGGCCGTAGCAATGAGCAGTTCTTC. It yields the protein CASSPGEGRSNEQFF.

Only one count was recorded for this clonotype. V usage is TRBV7-6 and J usage is TRBJ2-3, with 10 bases that match TRBD2. The CDR3 has 18 amino acids. The ends lost 1 base at V and 4 bases at J; junction bases unmatched: 11. The germline gives CDR1 SGHVS, CDR2 FNYEAQ. Here the CDR3 reads CASSLGTSGKRGADTQYF. CDR3 coding DNA: TGTGCCAGCAGCTTAGGCACTAGCGGGAAACGTGGGGCAGATACGCAGTATTTT.

In its sample, this clonotype is medium-sized. CDR3 residues: CASSPPAGSITGELFF. In DNA, the CDR3 is TGTGCCAGCAGCCCTCCGGCAGGGTCAATCACCGGGGAGCTGTTTTTT. The J gene is TRBJ2-2, the V gene TRBV3-1, with TRBD1 as a possible D gene (5 bases). CDR1 LGHDT and CDR2 YNNKEL come from the germline V gene (reference sequence). The CDR3 is 16 amino acids. The V gene lost 4 bases and the J gene lost 4 bases, with 16 bases spanning the gap.

This clonotype is medium-sized within its sample. At one end the junction does not follow the germline gene, possibly because of a read error. This chain joins TRBV30 and TRBJ1-5; TRBD1 aligns across 9 bases. The CDR3 is made up of 11 amino acids. Germline V gives CDR1 GTSNPN, CDR2 SVGIG (reference sequence). The CDR3 DNA is TGTGCCTGGAGTTCCGGGACAGGGAGGTATTTT. This sequence encodes CAWSSGTGRYF.

This clonotype is judged large (0.1 to 1%). The CDR3 sequence: CASSRTAGTDEQYF. In DNA, the CDR3 is TGTGCCAGCAGTAGAACCGCTGGGACAGACGAGCAGTACTTC. The chain has TRBV7-3 and TRBJ2-7; 7 bases match TRBD1. The CDR3 is made up of 14 amino acids. Trimming at V came to 6 bases and at J to 5 bases, leaving 10 bases not matched to a gene. Per germline, CDR1 SGHTA and CDR2 FQGTGA. Using reference TRBV7-3 and TRBJ2-7 for the parts outside the CDR3, the full variable domain is GAGVSQTPSNKVTEKGKYVELRCDPISGHTALYWYRQSLGQGPEFLIYFQGTGAADDSGLPNDRFFAVRPEGSVSTLKIQRTERGDSAVYLCASSRTAGTDEQYFGPGTRLTVT.

J is TRBJ1-1 and V is TRBV13; 8 positions agree with TRBD1. CDR1 and CDR2 (germline): PRHDT, FYEKMQ (reference sequence). V lost 6 bases and J lost 3; bases outside the gene matches: 12. The CDR3 extends over 16 amino acids. The chain's CDR3 is CASSFPRTGPYTEAFF. In DNA form, the CDR3 reads TGTGCCAGCAGTTTTCCCCGGACAGGGCCTTACACTGAAGCTTTCTTT. The variable domain in full, with the rest retrieved from reference TRBV13 and TRBJ1-1, is AAGVIQSPRHLIKEKRETATLKCYPIPRHDTVYWYQQGPGQDPQFLISFYEKMQSDKGSIPDRFSAQQFSDYHSELNMSSLELGDSALYFCASSFPRTGPYTEAFFGQGTRLTVV.

This clonotype is labeled as medium-sized. This chain uses TRBV20-1 with TRBJ1-1, with D unresolved. Trimming took 1 base from V and 4 from J, leaving 4 bases between them. Germline CDR1 reads DFQATT; CDR2 reads SNEGSKA (reference sequence). The CDR3 runs to 11 residues. The CDR3 protein is CSARGATEAFF. Written as DNA, the CDR3 is TGCAGTGCTAGAGGGGCCACTGAAGCTTTCTTT.